This T cell receptor (beta chain) comes out of a study of OX40 agonist ivuxolimab in advanced cancers. The V gene's germline CDR1 is MGHRA and CDR2 YSYEKL. The CDR3 is 14 amino acids. Trimming pared 0 bases from V and 0 bases from J, leaving 3 bases between. Data came from immunoSEQ multiplex PCR; TCRdb stores just in-frame clones and leaves some out. The sample lists 30,000 to 40,000 clones; about 88% were seen once. This receptor was taken from an adult with an advanced solid tumor such as melanoma, head and neck, liver or kidney cancer. The material was CD4+ or CD8+ T cells sorted from blood, obtained in a trial of the OX40 agonist ivuxolimab. This rearrangement joins TRBV4-1 to TRBJ1-5; D not resolved. CDR3 sequence (DNA): TGCGCCAGCAGCCAAGAAGGTAGCAATCAGCCCCAGCATTTT. It encodes CASSQEGSNQPQHF.